The 32 T cell receptor beta chains presented below share a single source sample, sequenced in a study of shared clonotypes between healthy human individuals. Only in-frame clones appear in the TCRdb table, and some are missing; sequencing was by immunoSEQ multiplex PCR. The repertoire holds 550,000 to 800,000 clones, with 90% as singletons. The sample was memory CD8+ T cells from PBMCs. Subset of the sample: CD45RO+ cells pooled with CCR7-negative TemRA cells. All receptors derive from a man aged 18-30 years in good health. Some clones in this sample may be carry-over from other donors' samples.

J is TRBJ1-1 and V is TRBV27; no reliable D call. CDR3 length equals 13 residues. Deletions cut 5 bases from V and 6 bases from J, with 13 bases between. Germline values: CDR1 MNHEY, CDR2 SMNVEV (reference sequence). The CDR3 reads CASSGLFASEAFF. In DNA, the CDR3 is TGTGCCAGCAGTGGGTTGTTCGCTTCTGAAGCTTTCTTT.

This clone was detected once. V is TRBV5-1 and J is TRBJ1-4; a possible D gene is TRBD1 (6 bases). Trimming shortened V by 2 bases and J by 7 bases, and 15 bases separated the two germline ends. The CDR3 has 15 amino acids. Germline V lookup: CDR1 SGHRS, CDR2 YFSETQ. The DNA of the CDR3 is TGCGCCAGCAGCTTCCAGGGACAACTCACTGAAAAACTGTTTTTT. Protein: CASSFQGQLTEKLFF.

The chain employs TRBV7-2 and TRBJ2-1; tentatively, D is TRBD1 (6 bases). Trimming shortened V by 1 base and J by 4 bases, and 11 bases separated the two germline ends. The CDR3 spans 15 residues. CDR1 SGHTA and CDR2 FQGNSA come from the germline V gene. Here the CDR3 reads CASSLVGDRYNEQFF. CDR3 nucleotide sequence: TGTGCCAGCAGCTTAGTAGGTGACAGGTACAATGAGCAGTTCTTC.

The chain carries TRBV9 and TRBJ2-7, with 10 bases fitting TRBD2. V trimming: 3 bases; J trimming: 4 bases; junction bases outside the gene matches: 7. Germline CDR1 SGDLS, CDR2 YYNGEE. The CDR3 totals 15 residues. The CDR3 DNA follows: TGTGCCAGCAGCGGTACTAGCGGGAATATATACGAGCAGTACTTC. It encodes CASSGTSGNIYEQYF.

This clone appeared a few times. The chain joins TRBV12-1 to TRBJ2-2. TRBV12-1 is tagged as a pseudogene. The CDR3 runs to 15 residues. CDR3 DNA: TGTGCCAGCAGCTTTGAAGGTCCTTACACCGGGGAGCTGTTTTTT. Translating it yields CASSFEGPYTGELFF.

This clone was detected once. This chain uses TRBV7-9 with TRBJ1-2, with D perhaps TRBD1 (6 bases). Per the germline V gene, CDR1 is SEHNR and CDR2 is FQNEAQ (reference sequence). The V gene lost 3 bases and the J gene lost 2 bases, with 10 bases spanning the gap. This CDR3 has 14 residues. CDR3 DNA: TGTGCCAGCAGCTTGGGGGGGCAGAACTATGGCTACACCTTC. Its protein is CASSLGGQNYGYTF.

V is TRBV7-2 and J is TRBJ2-3, with D unresolved. CDR1 SGHTA and CDR2 FQGNSA come from the germline V gene. The CDR3 consists of 14 residues. V lost 4 bases to trimming and J lost 6 bases, with 14 bases between them. The CDR3 DNA reads as TGTGCCAGCAGCTCACGACAAGACCAGGATACGCAGTATTTT. Residues: CASSSRQDQDTQYF.

The chain employs TRBV5-1 and TRBJ1-1; D is uncertain. The germline CDR1 and CDR2 sequences are SGHRS and YFSETQ. The CDR3 is 14 amino acids. Deletions cut 0 bases from V and 2 bases from J, with 8 bases between. Written as DNA, the CDR3 is TGCGCCAGCAGCTTGGCGGTTTACAACACTGAAGCTTTCTTT. Its translation: CASSLAVYNTEAFF. Looking up the rest from reference TRBV5-1 and TRBJ1-1 gives the full variable domain: KAGVTQTPRYLIKTRGQQVTLSCSPISGHRSVSWYQQTPGQGLQFLFEYFSETQRNKGNFPGRFSGRQFSNSRSEMNVSTLELGDSALYLCASSLAVYNTEAFFGQGTRLTVV.

The chain recombines TRBV10-3 with TRBJ2-1, with 13 positions matching TRBD2. With V trimmed by 4 bases and J by 8 bases, 5 bases remained unmatched. Germline loops: CDR1 ENHRY, CDR2 SYGVKD. The CDR3 loop spans 15 amino acids. The CDR3 DNA reads TGTGCCATCAGTGGGACTAGCGGGAGTGTAGATGAGCAGTTCTTC. Amino acids: CAISGTSGSVDEQFF.

As DNA, the CDR3 is TGCGCCAGCAGCCAAGGTGGGGGACGAAGCCCTGGAAACACCATATATTTT. Translated: CASSQGGGRSPGNTIYF. V is TRBV4-1 and J is TRBJ1-3; tentatively, D is TRBD1 (5 bases). Germline CDR1 is MGHRA and CDR2 is YSYEKL. This CDR3 spans 17 amino acids. Trimming removed 1 base at V and 2 bases at J, with 15 bases between.

Many counts were recorded for this clone. The V and J genes are TRBV6-5 and TRBJ2-2; D ambiguous. Germline CDR1 MNHEY, CDR2 SVGAGI. The CDR3 consists of 11 residues. The V end lost 6 bases, the J end lost 5 bases, and 4 bases lay between the germline ends. DNA of the CDR3: TGTGCCAGCAGCGTGACCGGGGAGCTGTTTTTT. It yields the protein CASSVTGELFF.

V is TRBV7-8 and J is TRBJ2-4; tentatively, D is TRBD1 or TRBD2 (5 bases each). The V end lost 1 base, the J end lost 0 bases, and 19 bases lay between the germline ends. The germline CDR1 and CDR2 sequences are SGHVS and FQNEAQ. CDR3 length equals 19 residues. The CDR3 nucleotides read TGTGCCAGCAGCTTAGAAGCGCAGAGGGGCGTCTTAGCCAAAAACATTCAGTACTTC. Amino acid sequence: CASSLEAQRGVLAKNIQYF.

The gene calls are TRBV27 and TRBJ2-7, with 7 bases aligning to TRBD1. This CDR3 has 16 amino acids. Germline-derived CDR1 and CDR2 are MNHEY and SMNVEV (reference sequence). J lost 3 bases, V lost 5 bases, and 13 bases had no gene match. The CDR3 sequence: CASSADRVLSVYEQYF. In DNA form, the CDR3 reads TGTGCCAGCAGTGCCGACAGGGTTCTTAGTGTCTACGAGCAGTACTTC.

This clone was seen only once. V usage is TRBV7-8 and J usage is TRBJ2-1; 11 bases line up with TRBD2. The trim removed 5 bases at V and 9 bases at J, leaving 12 bases unmatched. CDR3 length equals 16 residues. CDR1 is SGHVS, CDR2 FQNEAQ, per germline. The CDR3: CASSIVVLLAGAEQFF. In nucleotides, the CDR3 is TGTGCCAGCAGCATAGTAGTCCTACTAGCGGGAGCTGAGCAGTTCTTC.

The rearrangement uses TRBV5-6 and TRBJ2-3, with 8 bases aligning to TRBD2. Germline values: CDR1 SGHDT, CDR2 YYEEEE. Losses at the gene ends were 4 bases for V and 2 bases for J; bases not matched to a gene: 3. This CDR3 is 14 amino acids long. CDR3 sequence (DNA): TGTGCCAGCAGCCCGGGAGGGTACACAGATACGCAGTATTTT. It codes for CASSPGGYTDTQYF.

This rearrangement joins TRBV27 to TRBJ2-3; 11 bases agree with TRBD2. The CDR3 has 16 amino acids. Germline CDR1 reads MNHEY; CDR2 reads SMNVEV (reference sequence). V lost 5 bases to trimming and J lost 8 bases; unmatched junction nucleotides: 12. CDR3 protein: CASSPLGTSGLVTQYF. CDR3 nucleotides: TGTGCCAGCAGTCCCCTCGGGACTAGCGGACTGGTTACGCAGTATTTT.

For this clone: The same CDR3 can be traced to other DNA sequences in this sample. The chain uses TRBV27 and TRBJ1-5; 7 nucleotides agree with TRBD1. V dropped 3 bases and J dropped 5; count of bases not matched to a gene: 4. Germline V gene lookup returns CDR1 MNHEY and CDR2 SMNVEV (reference sequence). The CDR3 has 14 amino acids. The CDR3 is CASSLRDRDQPQHF. The CDR3 nucleotides are TGTGCCAGCAGTTTGCGGGACAGAGATCAGCCCCAGCATTTT.

V gene TRBV13 combines with J gene TRBJ2-7, with D perhaps TRBD1 (5 bases). There are 15 residues in the CDR3. CDR1 PRHDT and CDR2 FYEKMQ come from the germline V gene (reference sequence). Trimming removed 2 bases from V and 3 bases from J, with 14 bases in between. The CDR3 reads CASSLMGHLYYEQYF. The CDR3 DNA is TGTGCCAGCAGCTTAATGGGGCATCTATACTACGAGCAGTACTTC.

The chain combines TRBV4-3 with TRBJ2-1; 10 nucleotides align to TRBD2. The CDR3 spans 17 residues. Trimming cost V 4 bases and J 4 bases; bases outside gene matches: 10. Germline V CDR1 and CDR2: LGHNA, YSLEER. CDR3 bases: TGCGCCAGCAGCCGACCCCCAGCGGGAGGGAAATACAATGAGCAGTTCTTC. This sequence encodes CASSRPPAGGKYNEQFF.

V and J are TRBV25-1 and TRBJ1-1, with a tentative D call TRBD1 (6 bases). The CDR3 sequence is 15 residues long. Germline-derived CDR1 and CDR2 are MGHDK and SYGVNS. The germline V and J ends were trimmed by 4 bases and 0 bases, with 12 bases remaining between them. CDR3 sequence (DNA): TGTGCCAGCAGTGTTTGGGGGGCTTTGAACACTGAAGCTTTCTTT. Protein: CASSVWGALNTEAFF.

This clone was recorded a few times. The chain links TRBV2 to TRBJ1-1; D is ambiguous. V was shortened by 10 bases and J by 3 bases, with 9 bases between the two germline ends. Per germline, CDR1 SNHLY and CDR2 FYNNEI. CDR3 length: 11 residues. CDR3 DNA: TGTGCCAAGTTAAGGGACACTGAAGCTTTCTTT. This codes for CAKLRDTEAFF. The entire variable domain, with the rest obtained from reference TRBV2 and TRBJ1-1, is as follows: EPEVTQTPSHQVTQMGQEVILRCVPISNHLYFYWYRQILGQKVEFLVSFYNNEISEKSEIFDDQFSVERPDGSNFTLKIRSTKLEDSAMYFCAKLRDTEAFFGQGTRLTVV.

A single count supports this clone. The chain couples TRBV28 to TRBJ2-3, with 7 positions matching TRBD2. V gave up 5 bases and J gave up 0 bases; unmatched junction bases: 11. This CDR3 is built from 17 residues. Germline values: CDR1 MDHEN, CDR2 SYDVKM. This CDR3 reads CASSTNREDTSTDTQYF. The CDR3 nucleotides are TGTGCCAGCAGTACGAATCGGGAGGATACTAGCACAGATACGCAGTATTTT.

The V and J genes are TRBV27 and TRBJ2-1; D gene uncertain. Germline CDR1 reads MNHEY; CDR2 reads SMNVEV (reference sequence). Trimming left V 7 bases short and J 8 bases short, with 9 bases between. The CDR3 contains 11 residues. The CDR3 nucleotides are TGTGCCAGCACGTTTTTCGATGAGCAGTTCTTC. Its protein is CASTFFDEQFF.

This chain uses TRBV7-9 with TRBJ1-2; possibly TRBD1 for D (5 bases). The CDR3 is 12 residues long. Trimming stripped 5 bases from V and 7 bases from J, with 11 bases between. The germline gives CDR1 SEHNR, CDR2 FQNEAQ (reference sequence). CDR3 sequence reads: CASSPTGGGYTF. CDR3 coding DNA: TGTGCCAGCAGCCCCACCGGGGGTGGCTACACCTTC.

The rearrangement links TRBV27 to TRBJ2-4; no clear D gene. V was cut by 6 bases and J by 6 bases, with 12 bases left in between. The CDR3 sequence is 13 residues long. Germline V gene sequence: CDR1 MNHEY, CDR2 SMNVEV (reference sequence). CDR3 loop: CASSVAVSNIQYF. The CDR3 DNA reads as TGTGCCAGCAGCGTAGCTGTTTCAAACATTCAGTACTTC.

This clone has just a few counts. Different DNA sequences within this sample yield the same CDR3. The V gene is TRBV19, the J gene TRBJ1-1, with unresolved D. The germline V and J ends were trimmed by 2 bases and 1 base, with 8 bases remaining between them. Germline V gene lookup returns CDR1 LNHDA and CDR2 SQIVND (reference sequence). The CDR3 contains 14 residues. The CDR3 loop reads CASSIWGGNTEAFF. In DNA, the CDR3 is TGTGCCAGTAGTATATGGGGAGGGAACACTGAAGCTTTCTTT.

The rearrangement uses TRBV5-6 and TRBJ2-7; 10 bases agree with TRBD2. The V gene's germline CDR1 is SGHDT and CDR2 YYEEEE. V shed 0 bases and J 6 bases; nucleotides not matched to a gene: 12. CDR3 length equals 17 residues. The CDR3 nucleotides are TGTGCCAGCAGCTTGGAGAGCGGGAGGGCCTTCGACGTCGAGCAGTACTTC. It codes for CASSLESGRAFDVEQYF.

This chain joins TRBV7-3 and TRBJ2-1; 10 bases align to TRBD1. Trimming removed 0 bases from V and 6 bases from J; junction bases left unmatched: 2. The CDR3 runs to 15 residues. Germline assignment: CDR1 SGHTA and CDR2 FQGTGA. CDR3 residues: CASSLTGQGGNEQFF. The CDR3 DNA sequence: TGTGCCAGCAGCTTAACAGGACAGGGGGGCAATGAGCAGTTCTTC.

The rearrangement joins TRBV28 to TRBJ1-2; D is ambiguous. V lost 3 bases and J lost 6, with 8 bases in between. The CDR3 has 12 residues. Per the germline V gene, CDR1 is MDHEN and CDR2 is SYDVKM. The CDR3 DNA sequence: TGTGCCAGCAGTTTGCCCAATCATGGCTACACCTTC. Protein: CASSLPNHGYTF.

The rearrangement joins TRBV2 to TRBJ2-6; 8 positions agree with TRBD1. The V gene's germline CDR1 is SNHLY and CDR2 FYNNEI. The CDR3 is 18 residues long. The junction had 8 bases not matched to a gene; V was cut back by 4 bases and J by 0 bases. The CDR3 is CASSVDRDPLSGANVLTF. DNA of the CDR3: TGTGCCAGCAGTGTGGACAGGGATCCCCTCTCTGGGGCCAACGTCCTGACTTTC.

CDR3 sequence: CASSWGTGNEQFF. Written as DNA, the CDR3 is TGTGCCAGCAGTTGGGGGACAGGGAATGAGCAGTTCTTC. This chain links TRBV27 with TRBJ2-1; 9 nucleotides align to TRBD1. The trim removed 4 bases at V and 7 bases at J, leaving 2 bases unmatched. The germline gives CDR1 MNHEY, CDR2 SMNVEV (reference sequence). The CDR3 extends over 13 amino acids.

The CDR3 is CASSRLEKLFF. DNA for the CDR3: TGTGCCAGCAGCCGCTTGGAAAAACTGTTTTTT. This chain joins TRBV28 and TRBJ1-4; the D is unclear. Per the germline V gene, CDR1 is MDHEN and CDR2 is SYDVKM. This CDR3 region has 11 residues. The germline V and J ends were trimmed by 6 bases and 8 bases, with 7 bases remaining between them.